Sequencing of this T cell receptor beta chain was carried out in a study of CD8+CD57+ T cells in acquired aplastic anemia. By flow cytometry, patients selected for sequencing had shown an expansion of CD8+CD57+ cells. Germline V lookup: CDR1 SGHRS, CDR2 YFSETQ. The CDR3 is made up of 14 amino acids. The ends were cut back, 3 bases at V and 2 bases at J, with 12 bases in the middle. Profiling that covered TCR beta VDJ and CDR3 relied on genomic DNA as its template. TCRdb itself ran the reads through MiXCR, one entry per CDR3 protein. In the table there are some 180,000 distinct CDR3 sequences, almost 50% of which are singletons. As concerns this clonotype: Its specificity is not known.

Points from the study as a whole: Statistical testing detected no significant gap in CD8+ Simpson's diversity between patients and controls.

The sequence was collected from a human donor with aplastic anemia. Specimen: sorted CD4+, CD8+, or CD8+CD57+ T cells (not recorded which) from PBMCs. The V gene is TRBV5-1, the J gene TRBJ2-7; TRBD1 is a possible D gene (6 bases). The CDR3 DNA is TGCGCCAGCAGCTCGATGGACAGAACCTACGAGCAGTACTTC. Translation: CASSSMDRTYEQYF.